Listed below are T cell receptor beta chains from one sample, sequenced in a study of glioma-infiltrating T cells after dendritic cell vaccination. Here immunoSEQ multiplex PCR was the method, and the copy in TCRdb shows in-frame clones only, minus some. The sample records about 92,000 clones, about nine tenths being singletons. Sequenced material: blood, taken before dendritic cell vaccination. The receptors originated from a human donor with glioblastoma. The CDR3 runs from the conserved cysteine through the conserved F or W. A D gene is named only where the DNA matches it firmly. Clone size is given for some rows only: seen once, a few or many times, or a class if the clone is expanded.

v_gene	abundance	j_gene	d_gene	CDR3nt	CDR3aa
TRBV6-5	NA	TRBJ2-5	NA	TGTGCCAGCAGGGACAGTCAAGAGACCCAGTACTTC	CASRDSQETQYF
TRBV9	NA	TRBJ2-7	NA	TGTGCCAGCAGTGCAGGGAACCCCTACGAGCAGTACTTC	CASSAGNPYEQYF
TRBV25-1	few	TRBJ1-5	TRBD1	TGTGCCAGCAGCCCTCCAGGGGGACACAATCAGCCCCAGCATTTT	CASSPPGGHNQPQHF
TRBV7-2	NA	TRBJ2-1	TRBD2	TGTGCCAGCAGCTTAATGGGGAGCGGGGTAAACGAGCAGTTCTTC	CASSLMGSGVNEQFF
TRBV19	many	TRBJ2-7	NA	TGTGCCAGTAGTCCTTCCGGGACACCGAGCTCCTACGAGCAGTACTTC	CASSPSGTPSSYEQYF
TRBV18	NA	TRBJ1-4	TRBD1	TGTGCCAGCTCACCACTTCCAGGGGGGAATGAAAAACTGTTTTTT	CASSPLPGGNEKLFF
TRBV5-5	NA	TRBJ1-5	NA	TGTGCCAGCAGCCTTGCAAGACCAGGGTACAATCAGCCCCAGCATTTT	CASSLARPGYNQPQHF
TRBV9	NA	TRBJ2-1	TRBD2	TGTGCCAGCAGCCCCCGACTAGCGGGAGGAAGGGCCTACAATGAGCAGTTCTTC	CASSPRLAGGRAYNEQFF
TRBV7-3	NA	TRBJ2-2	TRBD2	TGTGCCAGCAGCTCGACTAGCGGGGCGTGGACCGGGGAGCTGTTTTTT	CASSSTSGAWTGELFF
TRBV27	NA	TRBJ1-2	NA	TGTGCCAGCAGTTCCGCCGGGAGAACTAATGGCTACACCTTC	CASSSAGRTNGYTF
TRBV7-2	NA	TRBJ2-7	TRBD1	TGTGCCAGCAGCTTGAGAACAGGGGCGTACGAGCAGTACTTC	CASSLRTGAYEQYF
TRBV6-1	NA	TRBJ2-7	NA	TGTGCCAGCAGTGAATCGGACAGTGTCGAGGGCTACGAGCAGTACTTC	CASSESDSVEGYEQYF
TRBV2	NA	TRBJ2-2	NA	TGTGCCAGCACCGACCCGGGGATAAGGACCGGGGAGCTGTTTTTT	CASTDPGIRTGELFF
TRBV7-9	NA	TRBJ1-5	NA	TGTGCCAGCAGCTTAGGCAGGGATAGCAATCAGCCCCAGCATTTT	CASSLGRDSNQPQHF
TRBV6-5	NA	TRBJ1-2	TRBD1	TGTGCCAGCAGGCGGCAGGGGGCCTTAGGCTACACCTTC	CASRRQGALGYTF
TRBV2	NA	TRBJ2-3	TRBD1	TGTGCCAGCAGCAACCCGGGACAGGGTACCACAGATACGCAGTATTTT	CASSNPGQGTTDTQYF
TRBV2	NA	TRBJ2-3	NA	TGTGCCAGCAGGCCCCGGGGAGGCACAGATACGCAGTATTTT	CASRPRGGTDTQYF
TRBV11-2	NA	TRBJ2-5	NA	TGTGCCAGCAGCTTAGTGGGGCGTCAGAGATTTCAAGAGACCCAGTACTTC	CASSLVGRQRFQETQYF
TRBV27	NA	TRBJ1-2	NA	TGTGCCAGCGCCCGCGGGGGGCTCTACTATGGCTACACCTTC	CASARGGLYYGYTF
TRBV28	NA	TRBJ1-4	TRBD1	TGTGCCAGCAGTTCGTCCCGGGACAGGATACGCGGTGAAAAACTGTTTTTT	CASSSSRDRIRGEKLFF
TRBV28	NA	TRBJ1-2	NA	TGTGCCAGCAGTTTGGGAGCGGGGGCAGGTCTAAGTAACTATGGCTACACCTTC	CASSLGAGAGLSNYGYTF
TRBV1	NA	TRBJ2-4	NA	TGCACCAGCAGCCATGGGACTAGCGGGAGGGCCGAGAACATTCAGTACTTC	CTSSHGTSGRAENIQYF
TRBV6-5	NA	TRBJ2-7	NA	TGTGCCAGCAGTTACTCTTTTCAGGGCCCCTACGAGCAGTACTTC	CASSYSFQGPYEQYF
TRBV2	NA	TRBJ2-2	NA	TGTGCCAGCAGTGGGGTAGCGGTGAACACCGGGGAGCTGTTTTTT	CASSGVAVNTGELFF
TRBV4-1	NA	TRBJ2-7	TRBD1	TGCGCCAGCAGCCAAGAAGGCGTCAGGGGGTTCGACGAGCAGTACTTC	CASSQEGVRGFDEQYF
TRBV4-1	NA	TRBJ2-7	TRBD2	TGCGCCAGCAGCCAAGAGGGGGGGTCTAGCACCTACGAGCAGTACTTC	CASSQEGGSSTYEQYF
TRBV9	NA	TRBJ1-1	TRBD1	TGTGCCAGCAGCGTAGGGCAGGGGGCATATGAAGCTTTCTTT	CASSVGQGAYEAFF
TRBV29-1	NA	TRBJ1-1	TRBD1	TGCAGCGTTGAACGTGGCGCAGGGGGCACTGAAGCTTTCTTT	CSVERGAGGTEAFF
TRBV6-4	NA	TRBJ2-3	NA	TGTGCCAGCAGTGTGGACAATACAGATACGCAGTATTTT	CASSVDNTDTQYF